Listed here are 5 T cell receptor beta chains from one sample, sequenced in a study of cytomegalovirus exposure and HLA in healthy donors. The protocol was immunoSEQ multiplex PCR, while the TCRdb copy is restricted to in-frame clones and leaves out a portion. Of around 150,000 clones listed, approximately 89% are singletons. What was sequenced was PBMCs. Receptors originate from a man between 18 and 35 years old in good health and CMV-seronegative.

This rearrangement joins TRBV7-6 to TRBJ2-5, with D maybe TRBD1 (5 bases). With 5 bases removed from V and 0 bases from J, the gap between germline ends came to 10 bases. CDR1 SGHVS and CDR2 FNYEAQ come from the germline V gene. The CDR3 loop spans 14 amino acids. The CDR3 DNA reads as TGTGCCAGCAGCCTCCAGGACAACCAAGAGACCCAGTACTTC. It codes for CASSLQDNQETQYF.

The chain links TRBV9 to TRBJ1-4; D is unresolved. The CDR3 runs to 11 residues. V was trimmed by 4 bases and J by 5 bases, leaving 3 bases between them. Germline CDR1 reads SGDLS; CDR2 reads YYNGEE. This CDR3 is CASSSNEKLFF. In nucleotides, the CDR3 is TGTGCCAGCAGCTCGAATGAAAAACTGTTTTTT.

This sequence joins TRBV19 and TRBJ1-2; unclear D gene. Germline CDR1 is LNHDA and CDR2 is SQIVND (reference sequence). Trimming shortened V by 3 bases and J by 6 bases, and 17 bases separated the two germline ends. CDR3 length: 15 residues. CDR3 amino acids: CASSMGVERRDGYTF. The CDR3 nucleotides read TGTGCCAGTAGTATGGGAGTGGAACGGAGGGATGGCTACACCTTC.

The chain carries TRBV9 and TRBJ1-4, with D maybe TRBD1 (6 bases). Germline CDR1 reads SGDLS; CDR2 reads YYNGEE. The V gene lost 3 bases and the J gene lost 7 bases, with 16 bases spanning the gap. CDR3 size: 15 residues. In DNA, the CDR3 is TGTGCCAGCAGCGGTGAATCGGGACAAGGTGAAAAACTGTTTTTT. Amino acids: CASSGESGQGEKLFF.

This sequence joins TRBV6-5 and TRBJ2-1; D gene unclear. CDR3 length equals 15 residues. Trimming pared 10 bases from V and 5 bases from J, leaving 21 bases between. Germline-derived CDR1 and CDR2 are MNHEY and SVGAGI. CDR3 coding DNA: TGTGCCATTCTCCAAGGAGACCCCCCCCACAATGAGCAGTTCTTC. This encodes CAILQGDPPHNEQFF.